The 9 T cell receptor beta chains below all came from one sample that was sequenced in a study of long-term antiretroviral therapy in people with HIV (dated by TCRdb to 2022 to 2024). The immunoSEQ hsTCRB v3.0 assay was used at survey level resolution to sequence the TRB variable region. TCRdb provides this immuneACCESS table in a form limited to in-frame rearrangements. Some clones are lacking; in checked studies, under half of them reflect an unresolved V gene, and why the rest are absent is not known. The sample table shows more than 11,000 clones, and more than 65% are seen once. The top ten constitute over 6% of the sample. Specimen: unsorted PBMCs, collected 0.4 years after starting antiretroviral therapy. The receptors come from a man aged 25-40 years with HIV.

This clone occurred once. DNA for the CDR3: TGCGCCAGCAGCCAAGATCCGACAGGGGGCTGGCAGCCCCAGCATTTT. Amino acid sequence: CASSQDPTGGWQPQHF. The V call is TRBV4-1, the J call TRBJ1-5; 10 bases fit TRBD1. This CDR3 comprises 16 residues. V lost 0 bases, J lost 7 bases, and 6 bases stayed unmatched. Germline loops: CDR1 MGHRA, CDR2 YSYEKL.

This chain joins TRBV21-1 and TRBJ1-4. TRBV21-1 is annotated as a pseudogene. The CDR3 totals 12 residues. CDR3 sequence: CASMLRDEKLFF. The CDR3 DNA reads TGTGCCAGCATGCTTCGGGATGAAAAACTGTTTTTT.

The chain is built from TRBV11-2 and TRBJ2-5; TRBD2 aligns across 14 bases. The V and J ends lost 4 bases and 4 bases, in that order; junction bases with no gene match: 5. The CDR3 spans 16 residues. Per germline, CDR1 SGHAT and CDR2 FQNNGV. The CDR3 reads CASSWGTSGRGETQYF. DNA of the CDR3: TGTGCCAGCAGCTGGGGGACTAGCGGGAGAGGAGAGACCCAGTACTTC.

The rearrangement uses TRBV6-4 and TRBJ1-5; tentative D call: TRBD1 (5 bases). This CDR3 has 15 amino acids. The germline gives CDR1 MRHNA, CDR2 SNTAGT. Trimming took off 6 bases at V and 0 bases at J, with 12 bases between the two ends. CDR3 nucleotide sequence: TGTGCCAGCAGAGAGACAGACTATAGCAATCAGCCCCAGCATTTT. It encodes CASRETDYSNQPQHF.

The chain combines TRBV5-4 with TRBJ2-5, with a tentative D call TRBD2 (6 bases). With 4 bases removed from V and 5 bases from J, the gap between germline ends came to 18 bases. Germline-derived CDR1 and CDR2 are SGHNT and YYREEE (reference sequence). This CDR3 spans 15 amino acids. The CDR3, as DNA: TGTGCCAGCAGCACGGGGGACCCAGGGAAGGAGACCCAGTACTTC. Its translation is CASSTGDPGKETQYF.

This rearrangement joins TRBV5-1 to TRBJ2-7, with D possibly matching TRBD1 (6 bases). Looked up from germline, CDR1 is SGHRS and CDR2 is YFSETQ. The V end was cut by 4 bases, the J end by 1 base, with 18 bases between. This CDR3 region has 16 residues. The CDR3 DNA is TGCGCCAGCAGCACCCAAGACGGGACAAGATCCTACGAGCAGTACTTC. Residues: CASSTQDGTRSYEQYF. The whole variable domain, remainder taken from reference TRBV5-1 and TRBJ2-7, is KAGVTQTPRYLIKTRGQQVTLSCSPISGHRSVSWYQQTPGQGLQFLFEYFSETQRNKGNFPGRFSGRQFSNSRSEMNVSTLELGDSALYLCASSTQDGTRSYEQYFGPGTRLTVT.

This rearrangement joins TRBV4-1 to TRBJ2-5; 9 bases line up with TRBD1. CDR3 length: 19 residues. The V gene end was trimmed by 1 base and the J gene end by 0 bases; junction bases not matched to a gene: 12. Germline V gene sequence: CDR1 MGHRA, CDR2 YSYEKL. The CDR3 DNA is TGCGCCAGCAGCCAAGGCATCAAGGGGACAGGGAATGACCAAGAGACCCAGTACTTC. Translated: CASSQGIKGTGNDQETQYF.

The V gene is TRBV4-1, the J gene TRBJ2-7, with 7 bases fitting TRBD1. CDR1 is MGHRA, CDR2 YSYEKL, per germline. This CDR3 has 15 amino acids. The junction had 9 bases not matched to a gene; V was cut back by 4 bases and J by 3 bases. CDR3 DNA: TGCGCCAGCAGCCCTAGCCCGGGACAGCACTACGAGCAGTACTTC. Its translation: CASSPSPGQHYEQYF.

This clone was recorded once. This chain connects TRBV7-2 to TRBJ2-3; D perhaps matches TRBD2 (5 bases). V lost 1 base and J 4 bases, leaving 18 bases between the germline ends. Germline CDR1 and CDR2: SGHTA and FQGNSA. The CDR3 loop spans 17 amino acids. This CDR3 is CASSLGVAVAFPDTQYF. CDR3 nucleotides: TGTGCCAGCAGCTTAGGGGTCGCGGTAGCGTTTCCAGATACGCAGTATTTT.